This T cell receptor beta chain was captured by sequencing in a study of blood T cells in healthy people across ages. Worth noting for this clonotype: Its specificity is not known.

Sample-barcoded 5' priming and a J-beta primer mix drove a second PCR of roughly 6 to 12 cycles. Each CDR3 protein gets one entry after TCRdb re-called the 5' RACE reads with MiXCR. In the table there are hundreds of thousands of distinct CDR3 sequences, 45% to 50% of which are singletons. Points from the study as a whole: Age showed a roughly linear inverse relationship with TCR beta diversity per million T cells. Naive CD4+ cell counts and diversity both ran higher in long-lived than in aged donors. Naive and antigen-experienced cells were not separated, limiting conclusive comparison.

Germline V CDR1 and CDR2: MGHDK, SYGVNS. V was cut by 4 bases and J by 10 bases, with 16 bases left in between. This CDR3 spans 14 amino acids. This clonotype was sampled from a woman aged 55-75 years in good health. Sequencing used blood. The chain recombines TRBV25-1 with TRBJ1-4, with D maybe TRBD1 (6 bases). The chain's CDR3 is CASSGRVGGGKLFF. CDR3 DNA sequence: TGTGCCAGCAGTGGCCGGGTCGGGGGCGGAAAACTGTTTTTT.